This TCR beta chain was recorded in a study of cytomegalovirus exposure and HLA in healthy donors. The PCR contained 60 Vbeta and 13 Jbeta primers. Sequencing was performed with immunoSEQ multiplex PCR; in TCRdb, only in-frame clones are kept and a portion is missing. The sample comprises 77,000 or so clones, roughly 80% of which are singletons, and approximately 7.2% rests with the top ten. Study conclusions and caveats: Of the V segments, some could not be distinguished, including TRBV6-2 and TRBV6-3, and were excluded.

Germline V lookup: CDR1 SGDLS, CDR2 YYNGEE. This CDR3 region has 17 residues. Trimming cost V 4 bases and J 11 bases; bases outside gene matches: 22. Notes on this clone: No antigen is known for it.

Sequencing input: PBMCs. The sequence was collected from a woman in her thirties or forties in good health and CMV-seronegative. The chain links TRBV9 to TRBJ1-2; TRBD1 matches at 8 bases. CDR3 nucleotides: TGTGCCAGCAGCTTACTGACAGGGGTTACCCCCCTAGAGTGGTACACCTTC. Its protein product is CASSLLTGVTPLEWYTF.